This T cell receptor (beta chain) was captured in a study of blood T cell repertoires in COVID-19. In the study overall: Spain, Italy and the United States supplied samples that represented acute and convalescent COVID-19. Sample material is recorded as cDNA or gDNA derived from T cells, B-cell-depleted T cells, or PBMCs.

Per the original data handling: From reference gene primer amplification, estimates of nucleated cell counts were derived. Only in-frame clones appear in the TCRdb table, and some are missing; sequencing was by immunoSEQ multiplex PCR. That table furnishes V, J and clone size, whereas the DNA furnished D and trimming. The top ten clones hold around 2.7% of a sample with 150,000 to 200,000 clones, 80% to 90% of them seen once. The V end lost 2 bases, the J end lost 4 bases, and 3 bases lay between the germline ends. There are 12 residues in the CDR3. Germline lookup yields CDR1 SGHNT and CDR2 YYREEE (reference sequence).

Sequenced input: peripheral blood. This sequence originates from a middle-aged man with active or convalescent COVID-19. The chain employs TRBV5-4 and TRBJ1-4, with no clear D. This CDR3 reads CASSFLNEKLFF. The CDR3 nucleotides are TGTGCCAGCAGCTTTCTTAATGAAAAACTGTTTTTT.